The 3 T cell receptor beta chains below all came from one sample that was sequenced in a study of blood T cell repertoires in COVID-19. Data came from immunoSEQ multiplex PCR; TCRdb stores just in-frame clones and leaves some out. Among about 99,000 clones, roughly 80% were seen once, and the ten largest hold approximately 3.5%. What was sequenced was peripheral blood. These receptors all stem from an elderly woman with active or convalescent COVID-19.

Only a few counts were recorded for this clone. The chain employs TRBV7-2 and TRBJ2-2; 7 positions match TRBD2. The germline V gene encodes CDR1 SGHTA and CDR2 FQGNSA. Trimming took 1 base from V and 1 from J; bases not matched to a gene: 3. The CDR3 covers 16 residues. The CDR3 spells CASSLVAGMNTGELFF. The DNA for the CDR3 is TGTGCCAGCAGCTTAGTAGCGGGCATGAACACCGGGGAGCTGTTTTTT.

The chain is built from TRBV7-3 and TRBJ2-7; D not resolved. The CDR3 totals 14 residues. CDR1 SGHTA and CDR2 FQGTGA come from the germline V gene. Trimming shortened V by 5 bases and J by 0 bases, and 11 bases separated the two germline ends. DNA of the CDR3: TGTGCCAGCAGCCAAGACATATCCTCCTACGAGCAGTACTTC. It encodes CASSQDISSYEQYF.

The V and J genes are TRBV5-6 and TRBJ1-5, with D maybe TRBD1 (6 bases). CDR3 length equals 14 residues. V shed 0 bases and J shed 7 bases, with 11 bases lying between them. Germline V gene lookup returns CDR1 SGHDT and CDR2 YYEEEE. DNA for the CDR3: TGTGCCAGCAGCTTGGCACAACAGGGACAGCCCCAGCATTTT. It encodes CASSLAQQGQPQHF.